Presented here are 10 T cell receptor beta chains from one specimen sequenced in a study of blood T cell repertoires in COVID-19. Sequencing used immunoSEQ multiplex PCR; TCRdb keeps in-frame clones, though not all of them. This sample has more than 13,000 clones, with 81% found just once. The sequenced sample consisted of peripheral blood. The receptors were gathered from a human donor in a cohort sampled during active COVID-19.

The V gene is TRBV11-3, the J gene TRBJ2-5; 7 bases align to TRBD2. Trimming cost V 4 bases and J 5 bases; bases outside gene matches: 10. This CDR3 region has 15 residues. Germline-derived CDR1 and CDR2 are SGHNT and YENEEA. The CDR3 here is CASSSPWTRLETQYF. The CDR3 DNA follows: TGTGCCAGCAGCTCCCCCTGGACTAGATTGGAGACCCAGTACTTC.

The V gene is TRBV7-8, the J gene TRBJ1-1; the match to TRBD1 covers 10 bases. V was pared by 2 bases and J by 6 bases, with 3 bases of the junction left unmatched. Germline assignment: CDR1 SGHVS and CDR2 FQNEAQ. This CDR3 comprises 14 residues. The CDR3 sequence: CASSLIGQGAEAFF. The CDR3 DNA reads as TGTGCCAGCAGCTTAATCGGACAGGGGGCTGAAGCTTTCTTT.

The chain links TRBV12-2 to TRBJ2-2; the table's D call of TRBD2 was not tested on the DNA. TRBV12-2 is a pseudogene. The CDR3 loop spans 18 amino acids. CDR3 coding DNA: TGTGCAAGTCGCTTAGGGACTAGCGGGAGGGTCTACACCGGGGAGCTGTTTTTT. Amino acids: CASRLGTSGRVYTGELFF.

V gene TRBV7-3 combines with J gene TRBJ2-1, with TRBD1 as a possible D gene (7 bases). The ends were cut back, 5 bases at V and 6 bases at J, with 17 bases in the middle. This CDR3 comprises 15 residues. The germline V gene has CDR1 SGHTA and CDR2 FQGTGA. Here the CDR3 reads CASSTAGGWGNEQFF. The DNA of the CDR3 is TGTGCCAGCAGCACCGCAGGGGGGTGGGGCAATGAGCAGTTCTTC.

The V gene is TRBV5-4, the J gene TRBJ1-6, with D perhaps TRBD1 (6 bases). Germline V gene lookup returns CDR1 SGHNT and CDR2 YYREEE (reference sequence). V lost 0 bases and J lost 3, with 10 bases in between. CDR3 length equals 16 residues. The CDR3 loop reads CASSLVGGNYNSPLHF. The CDR3 coding sequence is TGTGCCAGCAGCTTGGTAGGGGGAAACTATAATTCACCCCTCCACTTT.

The V gene is TRBV19, the J gene TRBJ2-1; possible D gene TRBD2, 6 bases. Trimming cost V 5 bases and J 2 bases, with 13 bases left between them. Germline CDR1 is LNHDA and CDR2 is SQIVND (reference sequence). The CDR3 covers 15 residues. The CDR3 loop is CASSQSSGAYNEQFF. The CDR3 bases are TGTGCCAGTAGTCAGAGTAGCGGAGCCTACAATGAGCAGTTCTTC.

The rearrangement links TRBV20-1 to TRBJ1-5; TRBD1 is a possible D gene (5 bases). V lost 3 bases, J lost 5 bases, and 11 bases lay in between. This CDR3 is 13 amino acids long. CDR1 and CDR2 (germline): DFQATT, SNEGSKA (reference sequence). DNA of the CDR3: TGCAGTGCTAGTCCGGGGGTTTATCAGCCCCAGCATTTT. It specifies CSASPGVYQPQHF.

This clone was seen more than once but under ten times. The chain joins TRBV10-2 to TRBJ2-3; D is perhaps TRBD1 (6 bases). This CDR3 comprises 14 residues. V lost 11 bases to trimming and J lost 4 bases, with 19 bases between them. Germline V gives CDR1 WSHSY, CDR2 SAAADI. The CDR3 DNA follows: TGCGCCTCATCCTCAGGGGTCATTTCAGATACGCAGTATTTT. This gives the protein CASSSGVISDTQYF.

The chain employs TRBV15 and TRBJ2-7; D is perhaps TRBD2 (6 bases). Germline V gene lookup returns CDR1 LNHNV and CDR2 YYDKDF (reference sequence). The V end lost 1 base, the J end lost 2 bases, and 12 bases lay between the germline ends. CDR3 size: 15 residues. The CDR3: CATSRGEASPYEQYF. CDR3 coding DNA: TGTGCCACCAGCAGAGGGGAGGCTAGCCCCTACGAGCAGTACTTC.

The chain has TRBV20-1 and TRBJ2-3; D possibly corresponds to TRBD2 (6 bases). This CDR3 is built from 15 residues. CDR1 and CDR2 from the germline V gene are DFQATT and SNEGSKA (reference sequence). The germline V and J ends were trimmed by 3 bases and 0 bases, with 13 bases remaining between them. CDR3 DNA sequence: TGCAGTGCTAGTTTACCGGGGGTGAGCACAGATACGCAGTATTTT. Residues: CSASLPGVSTDTQYF.